A selection of T cell receptor beta chains follows, all from one sample in a study of early stage breast cancer tumors. This table comes from immunoSEQ multiplex PCR, and its TCRdb copy is limited to in-frame clones, with some not included. The sample has more than 60,000 clones, roughly 84% seen once. The sample taken for sequencing was blood. The receptors originated from a person in their sixties with breast cancer. Both conserved end residues are part of each CDR3. The D gene is left open where the match is weak. A row's size may be missing; if present it is once, few, many or a size class.

NA	NA	TRBV7-9	TRBJ2-7	TGTGCCAGCAGCTTGACAGGCTTTACCTACGAGCAGTACTTC	CASSLTGFTYEQYF
once	NA	TRBV15	TRBJ2-1	TGTGCCACCAGGGGGGGGCCGACAGGGATTTACAATGAGCAGTTCTTC	CATRGGPTGIYNEQFF
NA	TRBD1	TRBV5-6	TRBJ1-1	TGTGCCAGCAGTTTTATGGGGACAGGGGTGAACACTGAAGCTTTCTTT	CASSFMGTGVNTEAFF
NA	NA	TRBV11-2	TRBJ2-1	TGTGCCAGCAGCTTCGGACAGTGGGACAATGAGCAGTTCTTC	CASSFGQWDNEQFF
NA	NA	TRBV6-6	TRBJ1-1	TGTGCCAGCAGTTACTCGAGAGGGGTGGTTGAAGCTTTCTTT	CASSYSRGVVEAFF
NA	NA	TRBV11-3	TRBJ2-2	TGTGCCAGCAGCTACAGGGCCTCGGGGAGCGGGGAGCTGTTTTTT	CASSYRASGSGELFF
NA	NA	TRBV18	TRBJ2-3	TGTGCCAGCTCACCGGGCGCAGGGGATACGCAGTATTTT	CASSPGAGDTQYF
NA	NA	TRBV2	TRBJ2-1	TGTGCCAGCAGTGGTTTATCCAACTACAATGAGCAGTTCTTC	CASSGLSNYNEQFF
NA	NA	TRBV19	TRBJ2-7	TGTGCCAGTTCGGCGGTACCTTCCTACGAGCAGTACTTC	CASSAVPSYEQYF
NA	NA	TRBV6-5	TRBJ2-5	TGTGCCAGCAGTTACCTGGAGACCCAGTACTTC	CASSYLETQYF
NA	NA	TRBV19	TRBJ1-1	TGTGCCAGTAGTTCCGCCCCGGTCGCAGGGGTCACTGAAGCTTTCTTT	CASSSAPVAGVTEAFF
few	NA	TRBV19	TRBJ1-1	TGTGCCAGTAGTAGGCCGAGGGAGAGGAACACTGAAGCTTTCTTT	CASSRPRERNTEAFF
NA	NA	TRBV11-3	TRBJ1-6	TGTGCCAGCAGTCTCCGGGGGTCCGGCACTTCACCCCTCCACTTT	CASSLRGSGTSPLHF
NA	NA	TRBV2	TRBJ2-7	TGTGCCAGCAGTAAAAGCTCCTACGAGCAGTACTTC	CASSKSSYEQYF
NA	TRBD1	TRBV7-3	TRBJ1-2	TGTGCCAGCAGCCCGGGGACAGACTATGGCTACACCTTC	CASSPGTDYGYTF
NA	NA	TRBV7-2	TRBJ2-7	TGTGCCAGCAGCATGTTACAACAACCATCGTCGGAGCAGTACTTC	CASSMLQQPSSEQYF
NA	NA	TRBV6-1	TRBJ1-2	TGTGCCAGCAGGGCCGAACAGGGTCCAAACTATGGCTACACCTTC	CASRAEQGPNYGYTF
NA	TRBD1	TRBV10-3	TRBJ1-5	TGTGCCATCAGTGAGCCGACCCAGGGGGATCAGCCCCAGCATTTT	CAISEPTQGDQPQHF
once	TRBD1	TRBV6-5	TRBJ2-1	TGTGCCAGCAGCCGCACAGGGGACGAGCAGTTCTTC	CASSRTGDEQFF
NA	NA	TRBV6-1	TRBJ1-4	TGTGCCAGCAGTGAAGCAGGGGGGTATAATGAAAAACTGTTTTTT	CASSEAGGYNEKLFF
NA	TRBD2	TRBV19	TRBJ2-2	TGTGCCAGTAGTTCCCCCATAGGACTAGCGAACACCGGGGAGCTGTTTTTT	CASSSPIGLANTGELFF
NA	TRBD1	TRBV28	TRBJ1-1	TGTGCCAGCAGTTTCAGACAGGGGAACACTGAAGCTTTCTTT	CASSFRQGNTEAFF
once	NA	TRBV7-2	TRBJ2-7	TGTGCCAGCAGCGTAGCAGCAACCGAGCAGTACTTC	CASSVAATEQYF
NA	NA	TRBV10-3	TRBJ2-5	TGTGCCATCAGTGACAAAGAGACCCAGTACTTC	CAISDKETQYF
NA	NA	TRBV6-5	TRBJ2-2	TGTGCCAGCAGTCCCCAGCTAGGAAACACCGGGGAGCTGTTTTTT	CASSPQLGNTGELFF
few	NA	TRBV27	TRBJ1-5	TGTGCCAGCAGTACAAATGGGCGCAATCAGCCCCAGCATTTT	CASSTNGRNQPQHF
NA	NA	TRBV6-1	TRBJ1-5	TGTGCCAGCAGTGGCGACAGTAGCAATCAGCCCCAGCATTTT	CASSGDSSNQPQHF
NA	TRBD1	TRBV29-1	TRBJ2-1	TGCAGCGTTGTCCCACGGGACAGGGTTTCAGGGGAGCAGTTCTTC	CSVVPRDRVSGEQFF
few	NA	TRBV4-1	TRBJ1-4	TGCGCCAGCAGCCAAATTGGTGAAAAACTGTTTTTT	CASSQIGEKLFF
NA	TRBD1	TRBV28	TRBJ2-7	TGTGCCAGTGGGACAGGAACCTACGAGCAGTACTTC	CASGTGTYEQYF
NA	NA	TRBV5-1	TRBJ2-2	TGCGCCAGCAGTCCTACAGGAATCGCGAACACCGGGGAGCTGTTTTTT	CASSPTGIANTGELFF
NA	NA	TRBV27	TRBJ2-4	TGTGCCAGCAGTTTATTGGCAGCCCTAGCCAAAAACATTCAGTACTTC	CASSLLAALAKNIQYF
NA	NA	TRBV6-6	TRBJ1-5	TGTGCCAGCATCCCCGAGAGGGCATTCCAGCCCCAGCATTTT	CASIPERAFQPQHF
NA	TRBD1	TRBV30	TRBJ1-5	TGTGCCTGGAGTGTCAGGAGGACAGGGGGCCGGAATCAGCCCCAGCATTTT	CAWSVRRTGGRNQPQHF
NA	NA	TRBV6-5	TRBJ1-2	TGTGCCAGCAGTACGGGTCACTGGGGGGATGGCTACACCTTC	CASSTGHWGDGYTF